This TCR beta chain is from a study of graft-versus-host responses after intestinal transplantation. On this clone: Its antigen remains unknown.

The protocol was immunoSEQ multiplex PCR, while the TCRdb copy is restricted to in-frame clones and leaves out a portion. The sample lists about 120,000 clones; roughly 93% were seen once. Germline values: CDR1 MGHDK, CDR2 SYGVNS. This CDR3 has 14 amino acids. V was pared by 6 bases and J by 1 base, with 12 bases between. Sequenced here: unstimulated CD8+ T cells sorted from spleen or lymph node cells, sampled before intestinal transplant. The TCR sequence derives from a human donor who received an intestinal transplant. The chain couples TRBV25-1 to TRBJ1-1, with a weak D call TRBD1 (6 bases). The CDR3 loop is CASSRTARNTEAFF. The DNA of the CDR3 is TGTGCCAGCAGCCGGACAGCGAGGAACACTGAAGCTTTCTTT.